This T cell receptor (beta chain) comes out of a study of shared clonotypes between healthy human individuals. The study, taken as a whole, reports: Compared with clonotypes that all four donors shared, non-shared clonotypes had lower generation probabilities.

The germline V gene has CDR1 SGHAT and CDR2 FQNNGV. CDR3 length equals 12 residues. The V gene lost 5 bases and the J gene lost 5 bases, with 6 bases spanning the gap. Note on this clone: No antigen is known for it.

Generated by immunoSEQ multiplex PCR, the TCRdb table keeps only in-frame clones and is missing some. The data hold roughly 2.4 million clones, with about 94% observed a single time. Sequencing used naive CD4+ T cells sorted from blood. Subset denoted: CD45RA+ positively selected. V is TRBV11-2 and J is TRBJ1-4; D not certain. This receptor was identified in a man aged 18-30 years in good health. The CDR3 DNA is TGTGCCAGCAGCCCTCAGAATGAAAAACTGTTTTTT. Translating it yields CASSPQNEKLFF.